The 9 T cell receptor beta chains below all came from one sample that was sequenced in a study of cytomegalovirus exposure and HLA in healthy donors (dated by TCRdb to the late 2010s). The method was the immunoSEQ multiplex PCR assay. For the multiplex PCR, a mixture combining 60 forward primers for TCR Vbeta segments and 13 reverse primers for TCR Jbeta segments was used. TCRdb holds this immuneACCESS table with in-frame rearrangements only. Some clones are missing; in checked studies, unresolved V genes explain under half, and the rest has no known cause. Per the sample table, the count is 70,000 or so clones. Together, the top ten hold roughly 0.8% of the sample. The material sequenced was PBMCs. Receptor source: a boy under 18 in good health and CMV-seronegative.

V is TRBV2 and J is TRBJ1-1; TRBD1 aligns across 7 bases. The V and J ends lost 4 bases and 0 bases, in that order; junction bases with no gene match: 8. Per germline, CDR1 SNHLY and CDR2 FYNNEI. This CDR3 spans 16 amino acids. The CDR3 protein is CASSVLSGQMNTEAFF. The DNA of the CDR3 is TGTGCCAGCAGTGTTCTCTCGGGACAGATGAACACTGAAGCTTTCTTT.

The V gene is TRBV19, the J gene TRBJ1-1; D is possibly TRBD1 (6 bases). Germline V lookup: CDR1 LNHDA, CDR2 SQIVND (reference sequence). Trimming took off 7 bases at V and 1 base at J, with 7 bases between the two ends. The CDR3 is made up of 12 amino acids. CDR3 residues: CASKTGNTEAFF. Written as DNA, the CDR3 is TGTGCCAGTAAGACAGGGAACACTGAAGCTTTCTTT.

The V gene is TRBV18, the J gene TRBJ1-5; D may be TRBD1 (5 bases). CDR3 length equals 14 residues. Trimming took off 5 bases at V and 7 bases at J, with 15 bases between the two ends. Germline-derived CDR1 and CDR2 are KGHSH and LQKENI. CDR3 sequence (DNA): TGTGCCAGCTCAGCCGCCGGGGGATGGCAGCCCCAGCATTTT. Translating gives CASSAAGGWQPQHF.

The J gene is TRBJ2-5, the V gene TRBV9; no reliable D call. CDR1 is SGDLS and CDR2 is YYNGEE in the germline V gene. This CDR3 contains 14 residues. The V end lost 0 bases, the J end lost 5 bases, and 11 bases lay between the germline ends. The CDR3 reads CASSVGPGGETQYF. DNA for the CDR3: TGTGCCAGCAGCGTAGGTCCAGGTGGGGAGACCCAGTACTTC.

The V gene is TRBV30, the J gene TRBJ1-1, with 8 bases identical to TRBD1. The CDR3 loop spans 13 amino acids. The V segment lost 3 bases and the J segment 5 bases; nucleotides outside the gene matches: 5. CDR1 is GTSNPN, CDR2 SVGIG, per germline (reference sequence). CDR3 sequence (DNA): TGTGCCTGGAGCCTCGACAGGGGTACTGAAGCTTTCTTT. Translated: CAWSLDRGTEAFF.

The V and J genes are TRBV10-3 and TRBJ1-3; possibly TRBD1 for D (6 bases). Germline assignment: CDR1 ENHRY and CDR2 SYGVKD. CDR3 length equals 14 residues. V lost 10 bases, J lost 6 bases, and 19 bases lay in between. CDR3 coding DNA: TGTGCCACCTGTTCTACAGGGAGGGAAAACACCATATATTTT. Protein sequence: CATCSTGRENTIYF.

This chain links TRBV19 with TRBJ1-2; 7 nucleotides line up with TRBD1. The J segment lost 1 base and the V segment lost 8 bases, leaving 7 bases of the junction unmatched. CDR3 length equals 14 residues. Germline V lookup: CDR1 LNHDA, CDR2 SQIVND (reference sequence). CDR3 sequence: CASAPGQSNYGYTF. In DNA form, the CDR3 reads TGTGCCAGTGCTCCGGGACAGAGTAACTATGGCTACACCTTC.

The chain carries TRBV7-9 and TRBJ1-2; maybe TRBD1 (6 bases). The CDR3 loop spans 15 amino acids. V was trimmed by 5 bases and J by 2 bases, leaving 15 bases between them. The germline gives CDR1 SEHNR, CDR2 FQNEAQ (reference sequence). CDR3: CASSGYREVNYGYTF. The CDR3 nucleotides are TGTGCCAGCAGCGGATACAGGGAAGTGAACTATGGCTACACCTTC.

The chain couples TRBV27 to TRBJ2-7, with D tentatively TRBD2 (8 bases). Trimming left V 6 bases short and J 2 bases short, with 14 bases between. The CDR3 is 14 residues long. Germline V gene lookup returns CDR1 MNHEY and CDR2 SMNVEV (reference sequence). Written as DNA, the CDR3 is TGTGCCAGCAGCTCGGGAGGGGGCCCCTACGAGCAGTACTTC. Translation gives CASSSGGGPYEQYF.